The 8 T cell receptor beta chains given below trace back to one sample, sequenced in a study of blood T cells in healthy people across ages. A second PCR, run for roughly 7 to 12 cycles, used a sample-barcoded 5' primer plus a J-beta primer mix. One entry per CDR3 protein, called by TCRdb with MiXCR from the 5' RACE reads. Of 1 million or so distinct CDR3 sequences listed, roughly 45% are singletons. The sequenced sample consisted of blood. The receptors shown here come from a woman aged 60-70 years in good health.

This clonotype was observed a few times. V gene TRBV27 combines with J gene TRBJ2-7, with a weak D call TRBD2 (5 bases). CDR1 is MNHEY, CDR2 SMNVEV, per germline (reference sequence). V was cut by 5 bases and J by 4 bases, with 12 bases left in between. CDR3 length: 13 residues. This CDR3 reads CASSRTLFYEQYF. In nucleotides, the CDR3 is TGTGCCAGCAGTCGGACTCTCTTTTACGAGCAGTACTTC.

A few counts support this clonotype. The rearrangement uses TRBV6-1 and TRBJ1-5; no firm D call. Trimming took 10 bases from V and 5 from J, leaving 18 bases between them. This CDR3 comprises 14 residues. From germline, CDR1 is MNHNS and CDR2 SASEGT. The CDR3 DNA sequence: TGTGCCACCCTACGATCTCCTGGAGATCAGCCCCAGCATTTT. It codes for CATLRSPGDQPQHF.

This clonotype has only a few counts. The chain combines TRBV20-1 with TRBJ2-1; 9 bases match TRBD2. Germline values: CDR1 DFQATT, CDR2 SNEGSKA (reference sequence). The CDR3 totals 14 residues. With 3 bases clipped from V and 8 bases from J, the junction kept 8 bases outside the gene matches. The CDR3 DNA follows: TGCAGTGCTAGTGGGGTAGCGGGAGTAGATGAGCAGTTCTTC. As protein: CSASGVAGVDEQFF.

V gene TRBV20-1 combines with J gene TRBJ2-3, with unresolved D. This CDR3 is 16 amino acids long. Germline V CDR1 and CDR2: DFQATT, SNEGSKA (reference sequence). V shed 6 bases and J shed 0 bases, with 19 bases lying between them. The CDR3 DNA follows: TGCAGTGCCCTAGGGTCCGCAGAACCTAGCACAGATACGCAGTATTTT. Amino acid sequence: CSALGSAEPSTDTQYF.

The sample holds a few counts of this clonotype. The chain couples TRBV29-1 to TRBJ2-7, with D unresolved. V lost 5 bases, J lost 2 bases, and 13 bases lay in between. The CDR3 consists of 13 residues. Germline V gene data show CDR1 as SQVTM and CDR2 as ANQGSEA. The CDR3 loop reads CSVLLGIAYEQYF. CDR3 nucleotides: TGCAGCGTTCTTTTGGGGATAGCCTACGAGCAGTACTTC.

J is TRBJ2-5 and V is TRBV10-3; TRBD2 is a possible D gene (5 bases). CDR3 length equals 13 residues. CDR1 ENHRY and CDR2 SYGVKD come from the germline V gene. The ends were cut back, 2 bases at V and 11 bases at J, with 15 bases in the middle. As DNA, the CDR3 is TGTGCCATCAGTGAGCGGAAGAATAGCGAACAGTACTTC. It yields the protein CAISERKNSEQYF.

This chain joins TRBV30 and TRBJ2-6; D not resolved. This CDR3 contains 13 residues. Germline V lookup: CDR1 GTSNPN, CDR2 SVGIG (reference sequence). Trimming took 8 bases from V and 0 from J, leaving 8 bases between them. The CDR3 DNA reads as TGTGCCCACAACCCCTCTGGGGCCAACGTCCTGACTTTC. Translated, it gives CAHNPSGANVLTF. Based on the CDR3 plus reference TRBV30 and TRBJ2-6, the full variable domain is SQTIHQWPATLVQPVGSPLSLECTVEGTSNPNLYWYRQAAGRGLQLLFYSVGIGQISSEVPQNLSASRPQDRQFILSSKKLLLSDSGFYLCAHNPSGANVLTFGAGSRLTVL.

The chain links TRBV27 to TRBJ2-7; 9 nucleotides agree with TRBD2. Germline values: CDR1 MNHEY, CDR2 SMNVEV (reference sequence). With V trimmed by 0 bases and J by 4 bases, 7 bases remained unmatched. The length of the CDR3 is 16 residues. The CDR3 here is CASSLSFSGRCYEQYF. DNA for the CDR3: TGTGCCAGCAGTTTATCGTTTAGCGGGAGATGTTACGAGCAGTACTTC.